Shown below are 8 T cell receptor beta chains from a single sample sequenced in a study of T cell repertoires in cytomegalovirus infection. MiXCR, applied by TCRdb to the reads, yields one record per CDR3 protein. The sample has 110,000 or so distinct CDR3 sequences, around 31% seen once. For these receptors, no antigen is known. The sample here was CD8+ T cells from cultured PBMCs, taken from culture after CMV antigen stimulation. The origin of the receptors is a human donor in good health (CMV status not recorded). Some clones in this sample may be carry-over from other donors' samples.

This clonotype was observed a single time. The chain combines TRBV6-1 with TRBJ2-7; 9 bases are a match to TRBD1. This CDR3 is built from 14 residues. The germline gives CDR1 MNHNS, CDR2 SASEGT. Trimming at V came to 4 bases and at J to 2 bases, leaving 3 bases not matched to a gene. The CDR3 reads CASSVTGGPYEQYF. The CDR3, as DNA: TGTGCCAGCAGTGTGACAGGGGGGCCCTACGAGCAGTACTTC.

This clonotype was counted many times. The rearrangement uses TRBV27 and TRBJ2-7; D ambiguous. This CDR3 comprises 13 residues. The germline V and J ends were trimmed by 4 bases and 4 bases, with 11 bases remaining between them. Germline V gene sequence: CDR1 MNHEY, CDR2 SMNVEV (reference sequence). The CDR3 DNA is TGTGCCAGCAGTTCCGGGCCTTATTACGAGCAGTACTTC. Its protein is CASSSGPYYEQYF.

V usage is TRBV5-1 and J usage is TRBJ2-1; TRBD1 might be the D (6 bases). This CDR3 region has 15 residues. CDR1 is SGHRS and CDR2 is YFSETQ in the germline V gene. With 0 bases removed from V and 0 bases from J, the gap between germline ends came to 7 bases. DNA of the CDR3: TGCGCCAGCAGCTTGGACAGGGTCTCCTACAATGAGCAGTTCTTC. Translation gives CASSLDRVSYNEQFF.

This clonotype has just a few counts. The CDR3 protein is CASSYRDQETQYF. In nucleotides, the CDR3 is TGTGCCAGCAGTTACCGCGATCAAGAGACCCAGTACTTC. The chain carries TRBV6-2 or TRBV6-3 and TRBJ2-5; no clear D gene. V was clipped by 2 bases and J by 2 bases, with 6 bases between them. Germline assignment: CDR1 MNHEY and CDR2 SVGEGT. The CDR3 is made up of 13 amino acids.

The rearrangement joins TRBV7-6 to TRBJ2-2; D may be TRBD1 or TRBD2 (6 bases each). The germline V gene has CDR1 SGHVS and CDR2 FNYEAQ. Trimming shortened V by 10 bases and J by 7 bases, and 22 bases separated the two germline ends. CDR3 length: 15 amino acids. CDR3 nucleotides: TGTGCCATATCCGAGGGGGGCTACGGAGGCGGGGAGCTGTTTTTT. Its protein product is CAISEGGYGGGELFF.

This chain links TRBV7-6 with TRBJ1-3, with D perhaps matching TRBD1 (6 bases). V was pared by 11 bases and J by 0 bases, with 14 bases between. The CDR3 runs to 14 residues. Germline assignment: CDR1 SGHVS and CDR2 FNYEAQ. The CDR3 loop reads CAVAGGDSGNTIYF. In DNA, the CDR3 is TGTGCCGTGGCGGGGGGCGACTCTGGAAACACCATATATTTT.

On this clonotype: This clone may be a read error of a much larger clone one base away. The chain combines TRBV27 with TRBJ2-5; D possibly matches TRBD1 or TRBD2 (5 bases each). Germline loops: CDR1 MNHEY, CDR2 SMNVEV (reference sequence). The CDR3 extends over 13 amino acids. V lost 6 bases to trimming and J lost 4 bases, with 12 bases between them. The CDR3 sequence: CASSGTDLETQYF. The CDR3 DNA sequence: TGTGCCAGCAGCGGGACGGACCTAGAGACCCAGTACTTC.

This clonotype was counted a few times. The V gene is TRBV19, the J gene TRBJ1-5, with D possibly being TRBD1 (5 bases). CDR1 is LNHDA, CDR2 SQIVND, per germline (reference sequence). With 2 bases removed from V and 0 bases from J, the gap between germline ends came to 11 bases. The CDR3 is made up of 16 amino acids. The CDR3 sequence: CASSITGTYSNQPQHF. CDR3 DNA: TGTGCCAGTAGTATAACCGGGACGTATAGCAATCAGCCCCAGCATTTT.